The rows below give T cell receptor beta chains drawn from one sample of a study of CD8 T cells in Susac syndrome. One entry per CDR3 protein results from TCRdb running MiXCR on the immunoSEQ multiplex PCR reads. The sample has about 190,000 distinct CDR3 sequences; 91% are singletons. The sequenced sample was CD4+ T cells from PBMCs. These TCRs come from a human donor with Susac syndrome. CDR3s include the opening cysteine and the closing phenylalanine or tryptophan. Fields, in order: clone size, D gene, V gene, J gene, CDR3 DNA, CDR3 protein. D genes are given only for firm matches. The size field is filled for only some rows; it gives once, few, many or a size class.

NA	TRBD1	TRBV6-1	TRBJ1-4	TGTGCCAGCAGCCGCAATCCAGGACAGGAAACCTTTCCAACTAATGAAAAACTGTTTTTT	CASSRNPGQETFPTNEKLFF
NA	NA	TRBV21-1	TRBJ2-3	TGTGCCAGCAGCAAAGCGCATGTCCATTTT	CASSKAHVHF
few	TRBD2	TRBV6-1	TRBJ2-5	TGTGCCAGCCGGACTAGCGAGGAGACCCAGTACTTC	CASRTSEETQYF
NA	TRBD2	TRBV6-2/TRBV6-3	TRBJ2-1	TGTGCCAGCACCGGTTTTGAGGGGACTAGTAAGTTCTTC	CASTGFEGTSKFF
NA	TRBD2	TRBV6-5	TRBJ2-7	TGTGCCAGCAGTTACTCGACCGCGGGAGGTTTCCACGAGCAGTACTTC	CASSYSTAGGFHEQYF
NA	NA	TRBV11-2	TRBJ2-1	TGTGCCAGCAGCGCCGTCTTGGGCTCCTACAATGAGCAGTTCTTC	CASSAVLGSYNEQFF
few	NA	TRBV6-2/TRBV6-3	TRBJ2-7	TGTGCCAGCAGGAGAGACCCGAAATACTCCTACGAGCAGTACTTC	CASRRDPKYSYEQYF
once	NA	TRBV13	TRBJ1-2	TGTGCCAGCAGCCACCGACGGCCCCCTGATGACTACACCTTC	CASSHRRPPDDYTF
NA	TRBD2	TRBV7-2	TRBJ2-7	TGTGCCAGCAGTTACGGACTAGCCTCCTACGAGCAGTACTTC	CASSYGLASYEQYF
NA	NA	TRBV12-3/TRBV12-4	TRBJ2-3	TGTGCCAGCAGTTTAGTGACAAAAACTAGCACAGATACGCAGTATTTT	CASSLVTKTSTDTQYF
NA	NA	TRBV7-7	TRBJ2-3	TGTGCTAGCAGCCAAAACGTGTTCGGAACAGATACGCAGTATTTT	CASSQNVFGTDTQYF
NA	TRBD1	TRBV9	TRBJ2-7	TGTGCCAGCAGCGTAGATTGGGGACAGAGCTACGAGCAGTACTTC	CASSVDWGQSYEQYF
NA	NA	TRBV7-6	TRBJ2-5	TGTGCCAGCAGCTTAACAACAGGACGTCAAGAGACCCAGTACTTC	CASSLTTGRQETQYF
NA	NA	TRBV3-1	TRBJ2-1	TGTGCCAGCAGCCGTGACAAAAACAATGAGCAGTTCTTC	CASSRDKNNEQFF
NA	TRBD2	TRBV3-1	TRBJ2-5	TGTGCCAGCAGGCCGACTAGCAGGGAGACCCAGTACTTC	CASRPTSRETQYF
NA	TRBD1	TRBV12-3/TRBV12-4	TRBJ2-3	TGTGCCAGCAGTTTCAACCAGGGGGCGAACACAGATACGCAGTATTTT	CASSFNQGANTDTQYF
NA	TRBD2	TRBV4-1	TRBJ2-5	TGCGCCAGCAGCCAAGATCTGGCTAGCGGGGGGGTAGTACGAGAGACCCAGTACTTC	CASSQDLASGGVVRETQYF
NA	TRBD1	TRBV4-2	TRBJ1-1	TGTGCCAGCAGCCAAGTGGAGGGGGCGCTTACTGAAGCTTTCTTT	CASSQVEGALTEAFF
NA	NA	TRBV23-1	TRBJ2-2	TGCGCCAGCAGTCATAGGAGGGACTGTGAAGTTTACACCGGGGAGCTGTTTTTT	CASSHRRDCEVYTGELFF
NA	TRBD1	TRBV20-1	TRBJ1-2	TGCAGTGCTACAAGACAGGGGGAGAACTATGGCTACACCTTC	CSATRQGENYGYTF
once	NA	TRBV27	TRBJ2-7	TGTGCCAGCAGCCACGACGAGGGGGAGCAGTACTTC	CASSHDEGEQYF
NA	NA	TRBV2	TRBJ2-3	TGTGCCAGCAGCAATCCGCTACGCACAGATACGCAGTATTTT	CASSNPLRTDTQYF
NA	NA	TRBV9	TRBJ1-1	TGTGCCAGCAGACCAGGGGTGACAGCGAACACTGAAGCTTTCTTT	CASRPGVTANTEAFF
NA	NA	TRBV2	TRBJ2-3	TGTGCCAGCAGTGAACAGGGTCTACGCGGGTTCTCAGATACGCAGTATTTT	CASSEQGLRGFSDTQYF
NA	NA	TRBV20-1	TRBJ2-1	TGCAGTGCTTATCTCTCGAGCTCCTACAATGAGCAGTTCTTC	CSAYLSSSYNEQFF
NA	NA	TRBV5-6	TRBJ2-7	TGTGCCAGCAGCCTGGACAGCTTGAACGAGCAGTACTTC	CASSLDSLNEQYF
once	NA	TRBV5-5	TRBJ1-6	TGTGCCAGCAGCTACACCCCATCAATCTATAATTCACCCCTCCACTTT	CASSYTPSIYNSPLHF
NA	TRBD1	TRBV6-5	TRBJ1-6	TGTGCCAGCAGTTACTCGGGCGACAGGGTTAATAATTCACCCCTCCACTTT	CASSYSGDRVNNSPLHF
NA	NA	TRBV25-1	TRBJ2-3	TGTGCCAGCAGTGAGCCGGGCGGGGCAGATACGCAGTATTTT	CASSEPGGADTQYF
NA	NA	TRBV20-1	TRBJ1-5	TGCAGTGCTAGAGCCAGCAGAAATCAGCCCCAGCATTTT	CSARASRNQPQHF
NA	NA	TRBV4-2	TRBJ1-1	TGTGCCAGCAGCCAAGAGGGACACATGAACACTGAAGCTTTCTTT	CASSQEGHMNTEAFF
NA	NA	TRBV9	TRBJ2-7	TGTGCCAGCAGCGTAGGGACCGGAATACAGTACGAGCAGTACTTC	CASSVGTGIQYEQYF
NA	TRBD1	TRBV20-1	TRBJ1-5	TGCAGTGCTAGAGATGGGACAGTCTCCCAGCCCCAGCATTTT	CSARDGTVSQPQHF
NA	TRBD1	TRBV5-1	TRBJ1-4	TGCGCCAGCAGCGGACAGGGGGCTAATGAAAAACTGTTTTTT	CASSGQGANEKLFF
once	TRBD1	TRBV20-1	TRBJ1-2	TGCAGTGCTAGGTCCGCGGAAGGTAGCGGGACAGGGAATCGGGGCTACACCTTC	CSARSAEGSGTGNRGYTF
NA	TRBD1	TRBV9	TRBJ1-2	TGTGCCAGCAGCGCCGGACAGGGATTGAACTATGGCTACACCTTC	CASSAGQGLNYGYTF
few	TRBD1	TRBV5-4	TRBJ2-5	TGTGCCAGCAGCCTGGTAGAGGACAGGGTTGAGACCCAGTACTTC	CASSLVEDRVETQYF
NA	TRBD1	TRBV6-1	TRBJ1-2	TGTGCCAGCAGTGGGCGGACAGGGGGCGCGGGCGGCTACACCTTC	CASSGRTGGAGGYTF
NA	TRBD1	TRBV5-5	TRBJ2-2	TGTGCCAGCAACCTCCGACAGGGGGCGGCGATGGGGGAGCTGTTTTTT	CASNLRQGAAMGELFF
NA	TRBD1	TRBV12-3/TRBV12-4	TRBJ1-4	TGTGCCAGCAGTCCCGGACAGGGGGCTGGTGAAAAACTGTTTTTT	CASSPGQGAGEKLFF
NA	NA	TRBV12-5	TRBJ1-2	TGTGCTAGTGGTCTGACAGATCCGCAACTTAACTATGGCTACACCTTC	CASGLTDPQLNYGYTF
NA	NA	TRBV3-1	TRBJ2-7	TGTGCCAGCAGTCCAGGACCAGACAGGCTCGTAGAGCAGTACTTC	CASSPGPDRLVEQYF
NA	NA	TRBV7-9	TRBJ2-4	TGTGCCAGCAGCCTACTCGGTGAGGATCCAGCCAAAAACATTCAGTACTTC	CASSLLGEDPAKNIQYF
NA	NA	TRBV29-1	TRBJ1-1	TGCAGCGTTGAGTCTTTCAGGACTGAAGCTTTCTTT	CSVESFRTEAFF
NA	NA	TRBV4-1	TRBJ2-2	TGCGCCAGCAGCCCAGTAAGCACCGGGGAGCTGTTTTTT	CASSPVSTGELFF
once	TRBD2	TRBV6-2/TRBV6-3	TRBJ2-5	TGTGCCAGCAGTGCGCTAGCGGGACTCAAAGAGACCCAGTACTTC	CASSALAGLKETQYF
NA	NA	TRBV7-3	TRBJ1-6	TGTGCCAGCAGATCGGAGGGGGTTGGTTCACCCCTCCACTTT	CASRSEGVGSPLHF
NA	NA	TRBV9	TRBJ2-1	TGTGCCAGCAGCGTAGAGTGGGATCCCGTTAATGAGCAGTTCTTC	CASSVEWDPVNEQFF
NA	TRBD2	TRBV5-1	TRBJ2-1	TGCGCCAGCAGGGCGGGCGGGAGCTCCTACAATGAGCAGTTCTTC	CASRAGGSSYNEQFF